This TCR beta chain was captured in a study of blood T cell repertoires in COVID-19. The CDR3 has 18 amino acids. Deletions cut 4 bases from V and 6 bases from J, with 29 bases between. The germline gives CDR1 SGHRS, CDR2 YFSETQ. TCRdb keeps only in-frame clones here, not all; method: immunoSEQ multiplex PCR. The repertoire holds roughly 80,000 clones, with around 77% as singletons. This clonotype originated in a man in his 70s with active or convalescent COVID-19. The V gene is TRBV5-1, the J gene TRBJ2-7; D is possibly TRBD2 (5 bases). Sequences were obtained from peripheral blood. CDR3 in DNA: TGCGCCAGCAGCCCTCTCTGGAGGTCTGGCTCAGGTGTTGGCGAGCAGTACTTC. Its protein product is CASSPLWRSGSGVGEQYF.